Reported below is one T cell receptor (beta chain). Its recognized antigen is unknown. Per-base qualities were not stored, and no clone one base away is much larger. The CDR3 numbers 15 residues from cysteine through phenylalanine. Kept here is only the CDR3 DNA, which spans 45 bases and is read in frame from base 1. CDR1 and CDR2, looked up from the germline V gene (reference sequence), are SEHNR and FQNEAQ. The junction shows trimming of 7 bases on V and 1 base on J, and the gene matches do not reach 6 bases of it. The TCR beta CDR3 regions were amplified from RNA transcripts. The first round of RT-PCR for the TCR CDR3 was performed with the HTBI primer set and the Qiagen OneStep RT-PCR kit. Libraries were constructed in a second round of multiplex PCR, after which size selection and purification were carried out. The libraries were sequenced on an Illumina HiSeq2000 using paired-end 100 bp reads. The study's processing was this. SOAPnuke was used to process the raw data, with reads discarded if the reads contained adapters or uncalled bases, had a mean Phred below 15, or lacked an exact constant-primer or identifier match. COPE v1.2.5 was used to merge the high-quality paired reads, and each unique nucleotide sequence was defined as a clonotype. Clonotypes were aligned to IMGT TRBV, TRBD and TRBJ reference segments using MiTCR v1.1. The analysis included only V-J combinations with a frequency above 0.0001, which together covered around 99% of the repertoires. The TCS score was defined as F50 (clonal expansion) divided by E x V (chaos), with BLOSUM62-based TCRdist calculated between CDR3 peptides within each V-J. Welch's t-statistics and random forest reduced roughly 500 V-J features to roughly 13, which were used in a naive Bayes classifier (R e1071). The Morisita-Horn index was used to measure how similar the thyroid and blood repertoires were. In-frame beta chains were kept once TCRdb had trimmed the public reads at Q25 with fastp and called clones with MiXCR. All rows with the same CDR3 protein become a single entry with the most common DNA and genes. The V and J calls were determined by TCRdb, not by the authors. Counted in this sample were nearly 750,000 distinct CDR3 sequences; approximately 36% of them appeared once. Around 30% of the sample goes to the ten largest clones.

Stable Graves' hyperthyroidism was defined as no progression to ophthalmopathy during 18 months of follow-up. Hyperthyroidism patients were newly diagnosed, with disease duration under 2 months, and aged 18 to 65 years. Exclusion was applied to patients with uncontrolled infections, other autoimmune diseases, pregnancy or lactation. Clinical symptoms, serum thyroxine and TRAb, thyroid ultrasound, and orbital computed tomography formed the basis for the diagnoses. Ficoll-Paque density gradient centrifugation was used to isolate PBMCs from under 11 ml of fresh peripheral blood. Total RNA was extracted with Trizol reagent, and quality was checked on an Agilent 2100 Bioanalyzer. The sample belongs to a study of T cells in Graves' hyperthyroidism and ophthalmopathy (dated by TCRdb to about 2019). Describing the broader study: Peripheral blood samples were taken at the time of initial diagnosis, prior to any treatment. The 100 or so discovery patients were randomly split 7:3 into training and test sets. Prospective prediction of ophthalmopathy was tested in an independent validation cohort consisting of roughly 20 hyperthyroidism patients and about 17 patients who later progressed to ophthalmopathy. TCR V-J signatures able to tell the groups apart were searched for in a discovery cohort of 100 patients, of whom 43 had Graves' ophthalmopathy and roughly 58 had stable Graves' hyperthyroidism. The paper reports TCR Vbeta CDR3 sequencing of roughly 140 peripheral blood samples: under 45 ophthalmopathy, under 80 hyperthyroidism and approximately 17 progressor patients. After sampling, hyperthyroidism patients received methimazole starting at 30 mg daily, and ophthalmopathy patients received high-dose intravenous methylprednisolone. The study also compared thyroid tissue and blood T-cell repertoires from more than five Graves' hyperthyroidism patients. The paper as a whole reports these results and caveats: In cross-validation, a model built on a 13 V-J signature told ophthalmopathy apart from stable hyperthyroidism with 87.88% sensitivity and 81% to 82% specificity, and in testing the same model reached 80%/75%. Most expanded thyroid clonotypes (frequency above 0.001) were also found in blood, which suggests that blood repertoires may mirror thyroid immune responses. Sample size was not statistically predetermined, and investigators were not blinded to group allocation. In validation, the model predicted progression to ophthalmopathy a median of roughly 6.1 months before onset, with around 70% sensitivity and around 76% specificity.

The rearranged segments are TRBV7-9 and TRBJ2-2, with TRBD1 identical over 7 junction bases. The sequenced sample consisted of blood. This sequence originates from a woman between 40 and 55 years old with Graves' hyperthyroidism. CDR3 region: CASTEPGGNTGELFF. The DNA sequence is given as TGTGCCAGCACCGAACCAGGGGGGAACACCGGGGAGCTGTTTTTT.